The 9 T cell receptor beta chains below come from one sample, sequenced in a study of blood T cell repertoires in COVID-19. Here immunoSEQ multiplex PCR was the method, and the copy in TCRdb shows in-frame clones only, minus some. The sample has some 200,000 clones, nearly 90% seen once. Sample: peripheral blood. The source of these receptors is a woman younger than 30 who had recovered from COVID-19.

In nucleotides, the CDR3 is TGCACCAGCAGCCAAGATAGGAGTCCCTATGGCTACACCTTC. Translation: CTSSQDRSPYGYTF. The chain links TRBV1 to TRBJ1-2. TRBV1 is given as a pseudogene. The length of the CDR3 is 14 residues.

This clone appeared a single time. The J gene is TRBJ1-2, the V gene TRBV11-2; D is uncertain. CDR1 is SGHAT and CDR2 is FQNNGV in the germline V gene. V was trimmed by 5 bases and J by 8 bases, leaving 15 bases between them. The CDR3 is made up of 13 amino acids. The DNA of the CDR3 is TGTGCCAGCAGCCCCCAGGCCGGCCGGGGCTACACCTTC. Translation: CASSPQAGRGYTF.

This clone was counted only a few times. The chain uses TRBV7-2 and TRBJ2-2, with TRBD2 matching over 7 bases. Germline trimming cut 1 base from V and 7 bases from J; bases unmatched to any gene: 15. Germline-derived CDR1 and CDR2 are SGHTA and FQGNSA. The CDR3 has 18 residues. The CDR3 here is CASSLVPGLVASFGELFF. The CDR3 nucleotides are TGTGCCAGCAGCTTAGTTCCCGGACTAGTTGCTTCTTTCGGGGAGCTGTTTTTT.

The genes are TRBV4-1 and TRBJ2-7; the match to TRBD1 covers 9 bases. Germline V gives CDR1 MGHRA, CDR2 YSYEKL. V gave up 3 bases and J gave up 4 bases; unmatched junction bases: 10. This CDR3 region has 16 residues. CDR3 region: CASSQSGTGWSYEQYF. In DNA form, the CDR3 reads TGCGCCAGCAGCCAGTCCGGGACAGGGTGGTCGTACGAGCAGTACTTC.

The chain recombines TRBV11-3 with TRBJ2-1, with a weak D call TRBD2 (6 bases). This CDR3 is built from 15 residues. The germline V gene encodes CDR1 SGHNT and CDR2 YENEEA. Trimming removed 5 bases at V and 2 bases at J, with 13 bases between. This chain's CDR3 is CASSHKAGPYNEQFF. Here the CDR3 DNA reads TGTGCCAGCAGCCATAAGGCGGGACCCTACAATGAGCAGTTCTTC. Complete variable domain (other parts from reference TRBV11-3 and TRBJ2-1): EAGVVQSPRYKIIEKKQPVAFWCNPISGHNTLYWYLQNLGQGPELLIRYENEEAVDDSQLPKDRFSAERLKGVDSTLKIQPAELGDSAVYLCASSHKAGPYNEQFFGPGTRLTVL.

The CDR3 here is CASSGQRLAGVPTDEQFF. The CDR3 DNA follows: TGTGCCAGCAGTGGCCAGCGACTAGCGGGGGTACCAACAGATGAGCAGTTCTTC. The chain recombines TRBV25-1 with TRBJ2-1; 12 bases map to TRBD2. CDR3 length: 18 amino acids. J gave up 8 bases and V 4 bases, and 15 bases lay outside the gene matches. Looked up from germline, CDR1 is MGHDK and CDR2 is SYGVNS.

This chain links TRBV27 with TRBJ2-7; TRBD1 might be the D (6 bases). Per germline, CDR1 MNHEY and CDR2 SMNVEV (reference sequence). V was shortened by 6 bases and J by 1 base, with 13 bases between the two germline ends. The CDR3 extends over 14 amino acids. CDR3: CASSPNRESYEQYF. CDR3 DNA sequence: TGTGCCAGCAGCCCGAACAGGGAGTCCTACGAGCAGTACTTC.

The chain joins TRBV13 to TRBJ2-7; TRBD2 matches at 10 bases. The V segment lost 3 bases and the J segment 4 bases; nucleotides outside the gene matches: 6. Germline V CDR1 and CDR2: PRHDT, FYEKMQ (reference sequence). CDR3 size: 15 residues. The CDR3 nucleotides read TGTGCCAGCAGCTTCCAGCGGGAGGGCTTATACGAGCAGTACTTC. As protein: CASSFQREGLYEQYF.

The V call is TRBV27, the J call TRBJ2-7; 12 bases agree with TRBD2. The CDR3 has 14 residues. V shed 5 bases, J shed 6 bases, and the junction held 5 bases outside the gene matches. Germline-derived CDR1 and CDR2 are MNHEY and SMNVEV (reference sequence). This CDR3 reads CASSTRTSGIEQYF. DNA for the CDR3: TGTGCCAGCAGTACGCGGACTAGCGGGATCGAGCAGTACTTC.